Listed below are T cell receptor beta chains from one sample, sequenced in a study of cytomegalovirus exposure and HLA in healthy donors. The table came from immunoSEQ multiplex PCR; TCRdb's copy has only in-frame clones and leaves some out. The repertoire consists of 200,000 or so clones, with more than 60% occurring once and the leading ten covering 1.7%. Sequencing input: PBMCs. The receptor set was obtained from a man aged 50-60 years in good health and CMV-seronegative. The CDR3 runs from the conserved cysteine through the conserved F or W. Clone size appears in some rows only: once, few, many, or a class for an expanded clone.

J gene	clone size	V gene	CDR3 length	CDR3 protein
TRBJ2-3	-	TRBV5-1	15	CASSLNGKGTDTQYF
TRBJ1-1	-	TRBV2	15	CASSAQGQMNTEAFF
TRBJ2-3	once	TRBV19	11	CASSSLDTQYF
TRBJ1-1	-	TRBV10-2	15	CASSDPSPGDTEAFF
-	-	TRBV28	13	CASSAQGRYEQYF
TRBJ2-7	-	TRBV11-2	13	CASNLDRVGEQYF
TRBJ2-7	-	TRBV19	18	CASSARDRGAKSSYEQYF
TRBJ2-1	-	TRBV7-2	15	CASSQTSGPYNEQFF
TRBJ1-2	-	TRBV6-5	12	CASSGTGYGYTF
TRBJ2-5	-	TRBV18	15	CASSRTSGTEETQYF
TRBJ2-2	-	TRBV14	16	CASSSRRDRVTGELFF
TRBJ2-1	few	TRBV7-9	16	CSSSPRLAGDVSEQFF
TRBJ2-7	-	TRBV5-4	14	CASSFLGAKNEQYF
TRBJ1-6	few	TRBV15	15	CATSRDPTRGSPLHF
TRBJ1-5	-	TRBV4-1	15	CASSAQGLGNQPQHF
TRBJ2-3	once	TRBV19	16	CASSHGRGRAKGTQYF
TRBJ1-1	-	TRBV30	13	CAWTQGLNTEAFF
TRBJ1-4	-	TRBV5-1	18	CASSWALFVGQGGEKLFF
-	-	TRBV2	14	CASSGTSVTYEQYF
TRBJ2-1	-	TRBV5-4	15	CASSRDRASYNEQFF
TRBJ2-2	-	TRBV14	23	CASSQEIYKSWVPTAGDSGELFF
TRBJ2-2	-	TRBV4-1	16	CASSQDSGRAAGELFF
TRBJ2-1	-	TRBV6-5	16	CASSYSSLRSYNEQFF
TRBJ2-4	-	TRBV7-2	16	CASSLVTSGAKNIQYF
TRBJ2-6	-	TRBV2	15	CASSEGRSGANVLTF
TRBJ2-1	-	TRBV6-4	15	CASSVWAGDYNEQFF
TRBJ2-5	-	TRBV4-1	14	CASSQVGTEETQYF
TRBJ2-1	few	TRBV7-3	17	CASSLTDRQGAHNEQFF
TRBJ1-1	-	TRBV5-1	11	CASRAGTEAFF
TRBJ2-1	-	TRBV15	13	CASNWRGSDEQFF
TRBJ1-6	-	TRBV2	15	CASLKTGTGYSPLHF
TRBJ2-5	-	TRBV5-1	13	CASSFSGRETQYF
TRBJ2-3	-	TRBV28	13	CASSSGLGDTQYF
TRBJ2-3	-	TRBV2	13	CASSGQGVDTQYF
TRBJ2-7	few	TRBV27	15	CASSFRRDYYYEQYF
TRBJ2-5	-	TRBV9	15	CASSAGGGAGETQYF